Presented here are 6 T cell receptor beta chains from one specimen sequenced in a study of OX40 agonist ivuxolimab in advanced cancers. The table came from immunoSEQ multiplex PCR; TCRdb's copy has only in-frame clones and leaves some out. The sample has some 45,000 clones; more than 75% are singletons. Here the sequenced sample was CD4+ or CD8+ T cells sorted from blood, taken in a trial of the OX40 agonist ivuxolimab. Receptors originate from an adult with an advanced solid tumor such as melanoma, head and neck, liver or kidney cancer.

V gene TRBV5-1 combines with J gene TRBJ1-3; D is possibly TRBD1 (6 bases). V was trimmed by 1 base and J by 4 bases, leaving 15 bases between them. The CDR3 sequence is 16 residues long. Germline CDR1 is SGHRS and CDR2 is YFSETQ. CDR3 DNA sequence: TGCGCCAGCAGCTTGCCGGGGGGACATTCCGGAAACACCATATATTTT. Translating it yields CASSLPGGHSGNTIYF.

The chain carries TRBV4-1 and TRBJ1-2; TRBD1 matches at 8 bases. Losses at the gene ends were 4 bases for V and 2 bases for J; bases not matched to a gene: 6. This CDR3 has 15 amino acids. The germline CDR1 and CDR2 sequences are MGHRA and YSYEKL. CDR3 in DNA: TGCGCCAGCAGCCGAACCAGGGGGCCGAACTATGGCTACACCTTC. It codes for CASSRTRGPNYGYTF.

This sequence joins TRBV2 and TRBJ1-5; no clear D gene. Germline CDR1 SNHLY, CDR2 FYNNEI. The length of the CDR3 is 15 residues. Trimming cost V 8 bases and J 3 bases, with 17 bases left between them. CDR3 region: CASVETTAANQPQHF. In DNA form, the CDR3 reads TGTGCCAGCGTGGAGACAACTGCGGCCAATCAGCCCCAGCATTTT.

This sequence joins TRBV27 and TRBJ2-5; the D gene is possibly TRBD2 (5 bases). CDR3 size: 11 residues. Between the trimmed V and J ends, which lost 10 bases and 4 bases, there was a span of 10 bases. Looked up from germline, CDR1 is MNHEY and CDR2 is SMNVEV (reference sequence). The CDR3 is CATTAGETQYF. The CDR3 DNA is TGTGCCACCACTGCGGGAGAGACCCAGTACTTC.

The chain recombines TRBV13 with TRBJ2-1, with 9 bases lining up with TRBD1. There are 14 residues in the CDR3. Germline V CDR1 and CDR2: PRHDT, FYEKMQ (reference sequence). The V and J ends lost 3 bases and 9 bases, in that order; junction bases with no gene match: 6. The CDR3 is CASSLDRGEGEQFF. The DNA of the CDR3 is TGTGCCAGCAGCTTGGACAGGGGAGAGGGTGAGCAGTTCTTC. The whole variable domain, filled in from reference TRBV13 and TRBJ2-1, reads AAGVIQSPRHLIKEKRETATLKCYPIPRHDTVYWYQQGPGQDPQFLISFYEKMQSDKGSIPDRFSAQQFSDYHSELNMSSLELGDSALYFCASSLDRGEGEQFFGPGTRLTVL.

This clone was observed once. CDR3 in amino acids: CSAGDLGYGYTF. In DNA form, the CDR3 reads TGCAGCGCAGGGGATCTGGGGTATGGCTACACCTTC. The chain couples TRBV29-1 to TRBJ1-2; tentatively, D is TRBD1 (6 bases). This CDR3 region has 12 residues. The germline V and J ends were trimmed by 7 bases and 5 bases, with 14 bases remaining between them. The germline CDR1 and CDR2 sequences are SQVTM and ANQGSEA.